Below are 20 T cell receptor beta chains sequenced from a single sample in a study of cytomegalovirus exposure and HLA in healthy donors. Primers included in the PCR were 60 Vbeta and 13 Jbeta primers. Assay used: immunoSEQ multiplex PCR; TCRdb lists only in-frame clones, some missing. The sample holds about 150,000 clones, around 74% seen once. Sequenced material: PBMCs. These receptors all stem from a man aged 18 to 30 in good health and CMV-seronegative.

The chain employs TRBV5-1 and TRBJ2-1; 7 bases align to TRBD2. Unmatched junction bases numbered 6, after V lost 8 bases and J lost 1 base. Per the germline V gene, CDR1 is SGHRS and CDR2 is YFSETQ. The CDR3 loop spans 14 amino acids. CDR3 coding DNA: TGCGCCAGGGGGGAGGGGAGGTCCTACAATGAGCAGTTCTTC. Translating it yields CARGEGRSYNEQFF.

V gene TRBV6-5 combines with J gene TRBJ1-6; D is unclear. The CDR3 has 12 residues. In germline, CDR1 is MNHEY, CDR2 SVGAGI. Between the trimmed V and J ends, which lost 8 bases and 8 bases, there was a span of 10 bases. The CDR3 loop reads CASQGRDSPLHF. The CDR3 DNA follows: TGTGCCAGCCAAGGGAGAGATTCACCCCTCCACTTT.

This chain uses TRBV7-9 with TRBJ2-7; maybe TRBD2 (6 bases). Germline assignment: CDR1 SEHNR and CDR2 FQNEAQ (reference sequence). This CDR3 spans 17 amino acids. V was shortened by 4 bases and J by 0 bases, with 19 bases between the two germline ends. CDR3 region: CASSSVEAGGPSYEQYF. The CDR3 DNA reads as TGTGCCAGCAGCTCCGTGGAGGCCGGGGGTCCCTCCTACGAGCAGTACTTC.

This clone has just a few counts. The chain combines TRBV14 with TRBJ2-3; 9 bases are shared with TRBD1. Looked up from germline, CDR1 is SGHDN and CDR2 is FVKESK. The CDR3 has 13 amino acids. Trimming removed 3 bases from V and 9 bases from J; junction bases left unmatched: 4. The chain's CDR3 is CASSQGQGSTQYF. The CDR3 DNA is TGTGCCAGCAGCCAGGGACAGGGCTCGACGCAGTATTTT.

J is TRBJ1-4 and V is TRBV28; possible D gene TRBD1, 5 bases. This CDR3 contains 15 residues. Germline-derived CDR1 and CDR2 are MDHEN and SYDVKM. V shed 3 bases and J shed 10 bases, with 18 bases lying between them. The CDR3 region has the DNA TGTGCCAGCAGTTTTGCGTTTCGGGGGTCGAGAAAACTGTTTTTT. Protein: CASSFAFRGSRKLFF.

In its sample, this clone was seen once. The chain joins TRBV2 to TRBJ2-7; 8 nucleotides line up with TRBD2. Trimming took 6 bases from V and 4 from J; bases not matched to a gene: 11. Germline lookup yields CDR1 SNHLY and CDR2 FYNNEI. The CDR3 extends over 15 amino acids. The CDR3 nucleotides are TGTGCCAGCAGGGACTCGAGCGGGAGTAGGTACGAGCAGTACTTC. It yields the protein CASRDSSGSRYEQYF. Drawing the rest from reference TRBV2 and TRBJ2-7, the complete variable domain is EPEVTQTPSHQVTQMGQEVILRCVPISNHLYFYWYRQILGQKVEFLVSFYNNEISEKSEIFDDQFSVERPDGSNFTLKIRSTKLEDSAMYFCASRDSSGSRYEQYFGPGTRLTVT.

V is TRBV28 and J is TRBJ1-3; TRBD1 agrees at 7 bases. J was trimmed by 0 bases and V by 8 bases; bases with no gene match: 1. Germline CDR1 MDHEN, CDR2 SYDVKM. The CDR3 covers 13 residues. CDR3 DNA: TGTGCCAGCGGGACAGCCTCTGGAAACACCATATATTTT. Amino acids: CASGTASGNTIYF. Complete variable domain (other parts from reference TRBV28 and TRBJ1-3): DVKVTQSSRYLVKRTGEKVFLECVQDMDHENMFWYRQDPGLGLRLIYFSYDVKMKEKGDIPEGYSVSREKKERFSLILESASTNQTSMYLCASGTASGNTIYFGEGSWLTVV.

This chain uses TRBV6-4 with TRBJ2-2, with D tentatively TRBD2 (6 bases). Germline values: CDR1 MRHNA, CDR2 SNTAGT. Between the trimmed V and J ends, which lost 6 bases and 3 bases, there was a span of 14 bases. The CDR3 runs to 15 residues. CDR3 coding DNA: TGTGCCAGCAGACTAGCAGATGAGTACACCGGGGAGCTGTTTTTT. This sequence encodes CASRLADEYTGELFF.

The chain couples TRBV15 to TRBJ1-1; D gene unclear. Germline CDR1 and CDR2: LNHNV and YYDKDF (reference sequence). The CDR3 contains 12 residues. Between the trimmed V and J ends, which lost 3 bases and 8 bases, there was a span of 10 bases. CDR3 DNA: TGTGCCACCAGCAGGGCGGCTGAGGAAGCTTTCTTT. Its translation is CATSRAAEEAFF.

This clone appeared a few times. This sequence joins TRBV11-2 and TRBJ2-1, with 9 positions matching TRBD2. The CDR3 extends over 16 amino acids. The ends lost 4 bases at V and 7 bases at J; junction bases unmatched: 11. The germline gives CDR1 SGHAT, CDR2 FQNNGV. CDR3 DNA: TGTGCCAGCAGCTCTAGATTAGCGGGAGTGAGGAATGAGCAGTTCTTC. Encoded protein: CASSSRLAGVRNEQFF.

This chain connects TRBV9 to TRBJ2-7, with 8 bases aligning to TRBD2. The CDR3 runs to 15 residues. After removal of 0 bases from V and 4 bases from J, the junction contained 6 bases not matched to a gene. Germline V lookup: CDR1 SGDLS, CDR2 YYNGEE. The CDR3 spells CASSVEKREWYEQYF. CDR3 bases: TGTGCCAGCAGCGTAGAAAAGCGGGAGTGGTACGAGCAGTACTTC.

The chain links TRBV11-2 to TRBJ2-1, with 9 bases aligning to TRBD2. J lost 7 bases, V lost 4 bases, and 11 bases had no gene match. This CDR3 is built from 16 residues. Looked up from germline, CDR1 is SGHAT and CDR2 is FQNNGV. The CDR3 sequence is CASSSPGTSGRNEQFF. Here the CDR3 DNA reads TGTGCCAGCAGCTCCCCAGGTACTAGCGGGCGAAATGAGCAGTTCTTC.

V is TRBV7-6 and J is TRBJ1-1; the D is unclear. CDR1 and CDR2 from the germline V gene are SGHVS and FNYEAQ. With 3 bases removed from V and 6 bases from J, the gap between germline ends came to 11 bases. This CDR3 has 13 amino acids. This chain's CDR3 is CASSLGQRSEAFF. CDR3 coding DNA: TGTGCCAGCAGCTTGGGCCAGCGGTCTGAAGCTTTCTTT.

This chain uses TRBV15 with TRBJ1-2, with D maybe TRBD1 (6 bases). Germline loops: CDR1 LNHNV, CDR2 YYDKDF (reference sequence). CDR3 length: 15 amino acids. Between the trimmed V and J ends, which lost 5 bases and 5 bases, there was a span of 18 bases. CDR3 nucleotides: TGTGCCACCAGCGGGGGGGACACCTTGGGTTATGGCTACACCTTC. Encoded protein: CATSGGDTLGYGYTF. Filled out from reference TRBV15 and TRBJ1-2, the complete variable domain reads DAMVIQNPRYQVTQFGKPVTLSCSQTLNHNVMYWYQQKSSQAPKLLFHYYDKDFNNEADTPDNFQSRRPNTSFCFLDIRSPGLGDTAMYLCATSGGDTLGYGYTFGSGTRLTVV.

As regards this clone: An end of the junction differs from the germline gene, which may be a read error. This chain connects TRBV7-9 to TRBJ2-7; D call uncertain. CDR3 length equals 12 residues. Germline CDR1 and CDR2: SEHNR and FQNEAQ (reference sequence). In DNA, the CDR3 is TGTTCCAGCAGCTCCAGCTCCTACGAGCAGTACTTC. Its translation: CSSSSSSYEQYF.

The chain has TRBV11-2 and TRBJ2-3; the match to TRBD2 covers 9 bases. Germline trimming cut 8 bases from V and 2 bases from J; bases unmatched to any gene: 5. This CDR3 comprises 14 residues. Germline CDR1 is SGHAT and CDR2 is FQNNGV. DNA for the CDR3: TGTGCCAGCCTCAGACTAGCGGACACAGATACGCAGTATTTT. Residues: CASLRLADTDTQYF. The whole variable domain, filled in from reference TRBV11-2 and TRBJ2-3, reads EAGVAQSPRYKIIEKRQSVAFWCNPISGHATLYWYQQILGQGPKLLIQFQNNGVVDDSQLPKDRFSAERLKGVDSTLKIQPAKLEDSAVYLCASLRLADTDTQYFGPGTRLTVL.

This clone was recorded a few times. The chain carries TRBV7-9 and TRBJ1-3; D is uncertain. This CDR3 contains 16 residues. Per germline, CDR1 SEHNR and CDR2 FQNEAQ (reference sequence). The V and J ends lost 5 bases and 5 bases respectively, with 19 bases between them. CDR3 amino acids: CASSPYSGRIRNTIYF. CDR3 DNA: TGTGCCAGCAGCCCATACTCGGGAAGAATTCGAAACACCATATATTTT.

The V gene is TRBV10-3, the J gene TRBJ2-7, with 8 bases matching TRBD1. Germline values: CDR1 ENHRY, CDR2 SYGVKD. J gave up 1 base and V 6 bases, and 5 bases lay outside the gene matches. This CDR3 has 14 amino acids. This chain's CDR3 is CAISGQGSSYEQYF. In DNA, the CDR3 is TGTGCCATCAGCGGACAGGGAAGTTCCTACGAGCAGTACTTC.

The rearrangement links TRBV27 to TRBJ1-6; 9 positions match TRBD1. The germline V gene has CDR1 MNHEY and CDR2 SMNVEV (reference sequence). J gave up 9 bases and V 6 bases, and 9 bases lay outside the gene matches. This CDR3 is 15 amino acids long. Here the CDR3 reads CASSLTGQGGSPLHF. DNA for the CDR3: TGTGCCAGCAGCCTTACGGGACAGGGCGGTTCACCCCTCCACTTT.

This clone was counted once. V gene TRBV28 combines with J gene TRBJ1-5; D ambiguous. V lost 6 bases to trimming and J lost 2 bases, with 8 bases between them. Germline loops: CDR1 MDHEN, CDR2 SYDVKM. The CDR3 is 13 amino acids. This CDR3 reads CASSPTGNQPQHF. In DNA form, the CDR3 reads TGTGCCAGCAGCCCAACGGGCAATCAGCCCCAGCATTTT.